The next 13 T cell receptor beta chains were all read from a single sample in a study of T-cell memory formation after mild COVID-19. Each CDR3 protein gets one entry after TCRdb re-called the 5' RACE reads with MiXCR. The table lists fewer than 200,000 distinct CDR3 sequences, around a fifth of them singletons, with roughly 24% in the top ten. Sequenced: PBMCs or a T cell subset sorted from them (not recorded which). All receptors come from an adult woman who had mild COVID-19 (a few samples of this study predate the infection). Cell type and time point are not known.

This clonotype occurred a few times. The V and J genes are TRBV3-1 and TRBJ2-2; D remains ambiguous. Trimming pared 3 bases from V and 7 bases from J, leaving 12 bases between. The CDR3 runs 14 residues. CDR1 is LGHDT and CDR2 is YNNKEL in the germline V gene (reference sequence). Here the CDR3 reads CASSHDGPDGELFF. The CDR3 coding sequence is TGTGCCAGCAGCCACGACGGACCAGACGGGGAGCTGTTTTTT.

In this sample, this clonotype turned up a few times. The CDR3 loop is CASSLNGWHGGDTQYF. In DNA, the CDR3 is TGTGCCAGCAGCTTAAATGGGTGGCACGGGGGAGATACGCAGTATTTT. This chain uses TRBV7-9 with TRBJ2-3; tentative D call: TRBD2 (6 bases). The CDR3 length is 16 residues. Germline CDR1 SEHNR, CDR2 FQNEAQ (reference sequence). With 2 bases removed from V and 5 bases from J, the gap between germline ends came to 17 bases.

V and J are TRBV10-3 and TRBJ2-1, with TRBD2 matching over 9 bases. CDR3 length equals 18 residues. Germline-derived CDR1 and CDR2 are ENHRY and SYGVKD. V shed 5 bases, J shed 6 bases, and the junction held 17 bases outside the gene matches. The CDR3 nucleotides read TGTGCCATCAGTCCCACAATCTTGGCGGGAGGGCCCCTCAATGAGCAGTTCTTC. Amino acid sequence: CAISPTILAGGPLNEQFF.

This clonotype was counted many times. The J gene is TRBJ2-3, the V gene TRBV12-3 or TRBV12-4; weak D call: TRBD1 (6 bases). The CDR3 length is 13 residues. Trimming left V 5 bases short and J 3 bases short, with 9 bases between. CDR3 protein: CASSPQGTDTQYF. DNA for the CDR3: TGTGCCAGCAGTCCCCAGGGGACAGATACGCAGTATTTT.

The gene calls are TRBV4-1 and TRBJ2-2, with D maybe TRBD1 (6 bases). V lost 2 bases and J 1 base, leaving 11 bases between the germline ends. The CDR3 length is 16 residues. Per the germline V gene, CDR1 is MGHRA and CDR2 is YSYEKL. This CDR3 reads CASSQSETGNTGELFF. The CDR3 nucleotides are TGCGCCAGCAGCCAATCCGAGACAGGGAACACCGGGGAGCTGTTTTTT.

The chain links TRBV27 to TRBJ2-7; D is unresolved. Germline values: CDR1 MNHEY, CDR2 SMNVEV (reference sequence). The CDR3 sequence is 13 residues long. V dropped 0 bases and J dropped 3 bases, with 6 bases sitting between them. CDR3 bases: TGTGCCAGCAGTTTATCGGTCGACTACGAGCAGTACTTC. This sequence encodes CASSLSVDYEQYF.

The rearrangement uses TRBV6-5 and TRBJ1-6, with D hard to call. Trimming shortened V by 2 bases and J by 0 bases, and 17 bases separated the two germline ends. CDR3 length: 19 residues. Per the germline V gene, CDR1 is MNHEY and CDR2 is SVGAGI. In DNA form, the CDR3 reads TGTGCCAGCAGTTACCTAGGACGGAGAACTAGCTCCTATAATTCACCCCTCCACTTT. It is translated as CASSYLGRRTSSYNSPLHF.

The V and J genes are TRBV12-3 or TRBV12-4 and TRBJ1-4; 10 bases agree with TRBD1. The CDR3 loop spans 17 amino acids. The junction had 10 bases not matched to a gene; V was cut back by 6 bases and J by 3 bases. This CDR3 reads CASSTQDRGLANEKLFF. CDR3 nucleotide sequence: TGTGCCAGCAGCACCCAGGACAGGGGGTTAGCTAATGAAAAACTGTTTTTT.

The chain recombines TRBV12-3 or TRBV12-4 with TRBJ2-3; D is unresolved. Trimming removed 3 bases from V and 2 bases from J, with 9 bases in between. This CDR3 has 14 residues. CDR3 coding DNA: TGTGCCAGCAGTTTTACCGGATTCACAGATACGCAGTATTTT. As protein: CASSFTGFTDTQYF.

This rearrangement joins TRBV25-1 to TRBJ1-1; D remains ambiguous. The CDR3 loop spans 14 amino acids. V dropped 3 bases and J dropped 2 bases, with 10 bases sitting between them. The germline CDR1 and CDR2 sequences are MGHDK and SYGVNS. CDR3 in amino acids: CASSDLDGNTEAFF. CDR3 DNA sequence: TGTGCCAGCAGTGATCTGGACGGAAACACTGAAGCTTTCTTT. Supplemented by reference TRBV25-1 and TRBJ1-1, the full variable domain reads EADIYQTPRYLVIGTGKKITLECSQTMGHDKMYWYQQDPGMELHLIHYSYGVNSTEKGDLSSESTVSRIRTEHFPLTLESARPSHTSQYLCASSDLDGNTEAFFGQGTRLTVV.

This chain joins TRBV7-9 and TRBJ2-2, with D perhaps assigned TRBD1 or TRBD2 (5 bases each). Germline loops: CDR1 SEHNR, CDR2 FQNEAQ (reference sequence). This CDR3 has 15 residues. The germline V and J ends were trimmed by 4 bases and 6 bases, with 15 bases remaining between them. CDR3 sequence reads: CASSSGASPPGELFF. In DNA form, the CDR3 reads TGTGCCAGCAGCTCCGGGGCTAGCCCTCCCGGGGAGCTGTTTTTT.

This clonotype was detected only a few times. The rearrangement links TRBV6-2 or TRBV6-3 to TRBJ2-6, with TRBD1 identical over 9 bases. Germline CDR1 reads MNHEY; CDR2 reads SVGEGT. The CDR3 has 16 residues. Trimming cost V 4 bases and J 2 bases; bases outside gene matches: 3. CDR3 DNA: TGTGCCAGCAGTTCGGGACAGGGAGCTGGGGCCAACGTCCTGACTTTC. Translation: CASSSGQGAGANVLTF.

This chain uses TRBV7-9 with TRBJ2-5; 13 bases line up with TRBD2. This CDR3 region has 16 residues. V lost 5 bases to trimming and J lost 4 bases; unmatched junction nucleotides: 7. Per the germline V gene, CDR1 is SEHNR and CDR2 is FQNEAQ (reference sequence). The CDR3 DNA reads TGTGCCAGCAGCCCCCTCGGGACTAGCGGGATAGAGACCCAGTACTTC. Translated: CASSPLGTSGIETQYF.